Following are 27 T cell receptor beta chains from one sample sequenced in a study of blood T cell repertoires in COVID-19. This table comes from immunoSEQ multiplex PCR, and its TCRdb copy is limited to in-frame clones, with some not included. The sample consists of 210,000 or so clones, 80% to 90% of them appearing once. The sample consisted of peripheral blood. Source of these receptors: a man between 25 and 39 years old with COVID-19, enrolled during active disease.

This chain uses TRBV11-2 with TRBJ2-1, with 8 bases that match TRBD1. Trimming cost V 2 bases and J 2 bases; bases outside gene matches: 5. Germline values: CDR1 SGHAT, CDR2 FQNNGV. This CDR3 region has 16 residues. Here the CDR3 reads CASSLTGGKAYNEQFF. The CDR3 DNA is TGTGCCAGCAGCTTAACAGGGGGGAAGGCCTACAATGAGCAGTTCTTC. The complete variable domain, with remaining parts taken from reference TRBV11-2 and TRBJ2-1, reads EAGVAQSPRYKIIEKRQSVAFWCNPISGHATLYWYQQILGQGPKLLIQFQNNGVVDDSQLPKDRFSAERLKGVDSTLKIQPAKLEDSAVYLCASSLTGGKAYNEQFFGPGTRLTVL.

CDR3 loop: CASSPSGSHYNEQFF. CDR3 nucleotide sequence: TGTGCCAGCAGTCCAAGCGGGAGTCATTACAATGAGCAGTTCTTC. The chain carries TRBV28 and TRBJ2-1, with TRBD2 matching 8 bases. CDR1 is MDHEN and CDR2 is SYDVKM in the germline V gene. Losses at the gene ends were 5 bases for V and 4 bases for J; bases not matched to a gene: 7. CDR3 size: 15 residues.

The chain recombines TRBV3-1 (or the pseudogene TRBV3-2) with TRBJ2-7, with 9 bases identical to TRBD1. CDR1 is LGHDT, CDR2 YNNKEL, per germline (reference sequence). The CDR3 length is 17 residues. J was trimmed by 4 bases and V by 0 bases; bases with no gene match: 10. For the CDR3, the DNA is TGTGCCAGCAGCCAAGAGGTTGGAGGGACAGGGAATTACGAGCAGTACTTC. Protein: CASSQEVGGTGNYEQYF.

The V and J genes are TRBV28 and TRBJ1-3, with unresolved D. V was pared by 3 bases and J by 0 bases, with 15 bases between. CDR1 and CDR2 (germline): MDHEN, SYDVKM. The CDR3 covers 17 residues. The CDR3 DNA reads TGTGCCAGCAGTTTGGGAGTCAAGGGAGACTCTGGAAACACCATATATTTT. Translated, it gives CASSLGVKGDSGNTIYF.

The chain carries TRBV9 and TRBJ2-3; 12 bases are a match to TRBD2. Looked up from germline, CDR1 is SGDLS and CDR2 is YYNGEE. The trim removed 4 bases at V and 2 bases at J, leaving 2 bases unmatched. This CDR3 is 15 amino acids long. The CDR3 here is CASSLAGGNTDTQYF. The CDR3 DNA reads TGTGCCAGCAGCCTAGCGGGGGGGAACACAGATACGCAGTATTTT.

The V call is TRBV25-1, the J call TRBJ1-2, with D unclear. The CDR3 has 12 residues. V was trimmed by 6 bases and J by 5 bases, leaving 10 bases between them. Germline V CDR1 and CDR2: MGHDK, SYGVNS. CDR3 DNA sequence: TGTGCCAGCAGGATCGGGGATTATGGCTACACCTTC. This translates into CASRIGDYGYTF.

The chain couples TRBV18 to TRBJ1-4; D is unresolved. The CDR3 totals 15 residues. The germline V and J ends were trimmed by 6 bases and 3 bases, with 14 bases remaining between them. Germline V gene sequence: CDR1 KGHSH, CDR2 LQKENI. This CDR3 reads CASSVFSQPNEKLFF. The CDR3 DNA sequence: TGTGCCAGCTCGGTTTTCAGTCAACCTAATGAAAAACTGTTTTTT.

This clone has just a few counts. The CDR3 is CASSQLAGGSEAFF. DNA of the CDR3: TGTGCCAGCAGCCAATTGGCAGGGGGCAGTGAAGCTTTCTTT. This sequence joins TRBV3-1 (or the pseudogene TRBV3-2) and TRBJ1-1, with 8 bases that match TRBD1. CDR1 is LGHDT, CDR2 YNNKEL, per germline (reference sequence). V was pared by 2 bases and J by 7 bases, with 6 bases of the junction left unmatched. The CDR3 runs to 14 residues.

The chain joins TRBV5-4 to TRBJ1-1; D might be TRBD1 (5 bases). The CDR3 runs to 13 residues. CDR1 is SGHNT, CDR2 YYREEE, per germline (reference sequence). V lost 2 bases and J lost 4, with 9 bases in between. CDR3 loop: CASSFGGGTEAFF. The CDR3 coding sequence is TGTGCCAGCAGCTTTGGGGGGGGCACTGAAGCTTTCTTT. Full variable domain (missing parts from reference TRBV5-4 and TRBJ1-1): ETGVTQSPTHLIKTRGQQVTLRCSSQSGHNTVSWYQQALGQGPQFIFQYYREEENGRGNFPPRFSGLQFPNYSSELNVNALELDDSALYLCASSFGGGTEAFFGQGTRLTVV.

This clone was observed a few times. The chain joins TRBV4-3 to TRBJ2-1, with D perhaps TRBD1 (5 bases). This CDR3 region has 16 residues. Germline-derived CDR1 and CDR2 are LGHNA and YSLEER. V shed 0 bases and J shed 0 bases, with 9 bases lying between them. The CDR3 nucleotides read TGCGCCAGCAGCCAAGAGGGGCGAAGCTCCTACAATGAGCAGTTCTTC. Its protein product is CASSQEGRSSYNEQFF.

The CDR3 here is CASSPQGGTTDYGYTF. CDR3 sequence (DNA): TGTGCCAGCAGCCCCCAGGGTGGAACTACGGACTATGGCTACACCTTC. The chain recombines TRBV6-6 with TRBJ1-2; TRBD1 is a possible D gene (5 bases). Germline V gene lookup returns CDR1 MNHNY and CDR2 SVGAGI (reference sequence). V was shortened by 6 bases and J by 3 bases, with 20 bases between the two germline ends. The CDR3 is made up of 16 amino acids.

As concerns this clone: Other DNA sequences in this sample translate to the same CDR3. The chain has TRBV28 and TRBJ2-1; 8 bases align to TRBD1. J was trimmed by 1 base and V by 5 bases; bases with no gene match: 4. CDR3 length: 15 residues. Germline CDR1 reads MDHEN; CDR2 reads SYDVKM. CDR3 DNA: TGTGCCAGCAGTCCTGGACAGGGATCCTACAATGAGCAGTTCTTC. This codes for CASSPGQGSYNEQFF.

The chain couples TRBV6-5 to TRBJ1-2, with 11 bases that match TRBD1. The V segment lost 11 bases and the J segment 3 bases; nucleotides outside the gene matches: 11. From germline, CDR1 is MNHEY and CDR2 SVGAGI. CDR3 length: 15 residues. The CDR3 spells CAHHRDRGSYYGYTF. The CDR3 coding sequence is TGTGCCCACCACCGGGACAGGGGGTCATACTATGGCTACACCTTC.

This clone is a singleton in its sample. The chain couples TRBV3-1 (or the pseudogene TRBV3-2) to TRBJ1-2; D remains unclear. The V gene's germline CDR1 is LGHDT and CDR2 YNNKEL (reference sequence). V was trimmed by 1 base and J by 2 bases, leaving 2 bases between them. The CDR3 is made up of 12 amino acids. The CDR3 sequence is CASSQANYGYTF. In DNA form, the CDR3 reads TGTGCCAGCAGCCAAGCGAACTATGGCTACACCTTC.

Worth noting for this clone: At one end the junction does not follow the germline gene, possibly because of a read error. The DNA of the CDR3 is TGTGCCTTGTGCCGACAGGCCTTT. It translates to CALCRQAF. J is TRBJ1-5 and V is TRBV28; D might be TRBD1 (6 bases). The CDR3 contains 8 residues. Germline assignment: CDR1 MDHEN and CDR2 SYDVKM. The full variable domain, with the rest looked up from reference TRBV28 and TRBJ1-5, is DVKVTQSSRYLVKRTGEKVFLECVQDMDHENMFWYRQDPGLGLRLIYFSYDVKMKEKGDIPEGYSVSREKKERFSLILESASTNQTSMYLCALCRQAFGDGTRLSIL.

CDR3 in amino acids: CASSAAGTDYGYTF. CDR3 sequence (DNA): TGTGCCAGCAGTGCGGCCGGGACAGACTATGGCTACACCTTC. The chain recombines TRBV25-1 with TRBJ1-2; 7 bases fit TRBD1. The CDR3 is made up of 14 amino acids. Germline V gene lookup returns CDR1 MGHDK and CDR2 SYGVNS. V trimming: 4 bases; J trimming: 3 bases; junction bases outside the gene matches: 5.

This sequence joins TRBV5-1 and TRBJ1-1; D is unclear. The ends were cut back, 4 bases at V and 4 bases at J, with 11 bases in the middle. There are 13 residues in the CDR3. Germline V gene data show CDR1 as SGHRS and CDR2 as YFSETQ. The CDR3 DNA follows: TGCGCCAGCAGCCCGCCCGGAGTCACTGAAGCTTTCTTT. Encoded protein: CASSPPGVTEAFF.

The chain combines TRBV7-9 with TRBJ2-1, with TRBD1 matching 7 bases. Germline trimming cut 2 bases from V and 8 bases from J; bases unmatched to any gene: 9. This CDR3 comprises 15 residues. From germline, CDR1 is SEHNR and CDR2 FQNEAQ (reference sequence). DNA for the CDR3: TGTGCCAGCAGCTTATTGGCAGGGGGTGTGGATGAGCAGTTCTTC. Amino acid sequence: CASSLLAGGVDEQFF.

The chain carries TRBV12-3 or TRBV12-4 and TRBJ2-5; a possible D gene is TRBD2 (6 bases). Deletions cut 6 bases from V and 5 bases from J, with 13 bases between. This CDR3 spans 13 amino acids. The CDR3 sequence: CASSREAFETQYF. CDR3 DNA: TGTGCCAGCAGCAGGGAGGCGTTTGAGACCCAGTACTTC.

The chain uses TRBV12-2 and TRBJ1-1; the table's D call TRBD1 went unverified against the DNA. TRBV12-2 is assigned pseudogene status. The CDR3 length is 17 residues. CDR3 DNA: TGTGCAAGTCGCTCGCATAACAGGGGCAGCTGGAACACTGAAGCTTTCTTT. Its protein product is CASRSHNRGSWNTEAFF.

This sequence joins TRBV6-2 or TRBV6-3 and TRBJ1-5; D unclear. Germline V gives CDR1 MNHEY, CDR2 SVGEGT. This CDR3 is 17 amino acids long. Trimming took 2 bases from V and 0 from J, leaving 14 bases between them. The CDR3 DNA follows: TGTGCCAGCAGTTACCCACGGGAGAGACCTAGCAATCAGCCCCAGCATTTT. Residues: CASSYPRERPSNQPQHF.

The chain links TRBV6-5 to TRBJ1-1; 8 positions agree with TRBD1. This CDR3 is 11 amino acids long. V shed 8 bases, J shed 8 bases, and the junction held 4 bases outside the gene matches. Germline V CDR1 and CDR2: MNHEY, SVGAGI. The CDR3 nucleotides read TGTGCCAGCGGGACAGGCCTGGAAGCTTTCTTT. Protein: CASGTGLEAFF.

This sequence joins TRBV9 and TRBJ2-7; D is possibly TRBD1 (5 bases). Germline values: CDR1 SGDLS, CDR2 YYNGEE. V was cut by 2 bases and J by 0 bases, with 9 bases left in between. The CDR3 contains 14 residues. As DNA, the CDR3 is TGTGCCAGCAGCGTGACAGATTACTCCTACGAGCAGTACTTC. Translation gives CASSVTDYSYEQYF.

The rearrangement joins TRBV6-5 to TRBJ2-7; 8 bases are shared with TRBD1. The CDR3 covers 13 residues. CDR1 is MNHEY and CDR2 is SVGAGI in the germline V gene. V lost 6 bases to trimming and J lost 7 bases; unmatched junction nucleotides: 8. The CDR3 spells CASRRTGTWEQYF. As DNA, the CDR3 is TGTGCCAGCAGAAGGACAGGGACGTGGGAGCAGTACTTC.

This chain joins TRBV7-2 and TRBJ1-2, with 9 bases lining up with TRBD1. Germline loops: CDR1 SGHTA, CDR2 FQGNSA. The CDR3 is 14 amino acids. Trimming cost V 3 bases and J 6 bases; bases outside gene matches: 5. CDR3 region: CASSLGQGYDGYTF. CDR3 sequence (DNA): TGTGCCAGCAGCTTGGGACAGGGCTATGATGGCTACACCTTC.

The V gene is TRBV6-2 or TRBV6-3, the J gene TRBJ2-1, with 14 bases identical to TRBD2. CDR1 MNHEY and CDR2 SVGEGT come from the germline V gene. The CDR3 covers 16 residues. V lost 5 bases, J lost 8 bases, and 8 bases stayed unmatched. The CDR3 coding sequence is TGTGCCAGCAGTCATCCGGGACTAGCGGGAGAAGATGAGCAGTTCTTC. Translation: CASSHPGLAGEDEQFF.

V and J are TRBV28 and TRBJ1-1, with 9 positions matching TRBD1. CDR3 length: 16 amino acids. Trimming at V came to 2 bases and at J to 5 bases, leaving 9 bases not matched to a gene. CDR1 is MDHEN and CDR2 is SYDVKM in the germline V gene. CDR3 region: CASSLVGTGRRTEAFF. CDR3 nucleotides: TGTGCCAGCAGTTTAGTCGGGACAGGGAGAAGGACTGAAGCTTTCTTT.